This T cell receptor beta chain was sequenced for a study of long-term antiretroviral therapy in people with HIV. Findings and caveats of the study: Subsequent to ART, diversity was augmented yet persisted below that of transplant donor controls. Therapy changes, viral resistance and ART adherence were not documented in the available data. Dating from about 2003 to 2017, the blood was possibly obtained under older ART regimens.

Comments on this clone: Its antigen is not known.

Specimens retained about 0.95-11 million cryopreserved PBMC preceding DNA extraction. The germline V gene encodes CDR1 SQVTM and CDR2 ANQGSEA. The CDR3 sequence is 13 residues long. The V end lost 7 bases, the J end lost 7 bases, and 19 bases lay between the germline ends. Run at survey level, the immunoSEQ assay was version v3.0. Profiling relied on immunoSEQ multiplex PCR, and the TCRdb table lists in-frame clones only, not all of them. The repertoire holds about 11,000 clones, with approximately 76% as singletons. This receptor was taken from a man between 25 and 39 years old with HIV. The starting material was unsorted PBMCs, obtained at the start of antiretroviral therapy, before treatment. The rearrangement joins TRBV29-1 to TRBJ1-1, with D maybe TRBD1 (5 bases). CDR3 DNA sequence: TGCAGCGGATCGCCCCCAGGGATGGTTGAAGCTTTCTTT. It is translated as CSGSPPGMVEAFF.